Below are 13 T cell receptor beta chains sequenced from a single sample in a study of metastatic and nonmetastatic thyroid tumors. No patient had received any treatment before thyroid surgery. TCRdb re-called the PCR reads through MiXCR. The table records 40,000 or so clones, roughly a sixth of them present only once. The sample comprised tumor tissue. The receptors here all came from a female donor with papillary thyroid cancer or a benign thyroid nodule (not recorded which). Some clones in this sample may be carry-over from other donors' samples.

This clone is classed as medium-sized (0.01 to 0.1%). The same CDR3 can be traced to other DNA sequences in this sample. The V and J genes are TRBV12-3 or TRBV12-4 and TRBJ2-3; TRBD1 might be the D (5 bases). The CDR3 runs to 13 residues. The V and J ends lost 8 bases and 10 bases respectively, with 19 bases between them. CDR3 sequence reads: CASHSRAETAQYF. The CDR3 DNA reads TGTGCCAGCCATTCTAGGGCGGAGACAGCGCAGTATTTT.

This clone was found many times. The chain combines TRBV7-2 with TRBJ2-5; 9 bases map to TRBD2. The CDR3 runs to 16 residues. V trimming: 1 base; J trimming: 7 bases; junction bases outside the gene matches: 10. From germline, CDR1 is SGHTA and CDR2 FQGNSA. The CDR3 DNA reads TGTGCCAGCAGCTTAGTGGCTAGCGGGACTCTTGGGACCCAGTACTTC. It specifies CASSLVASGTLGTQYF.

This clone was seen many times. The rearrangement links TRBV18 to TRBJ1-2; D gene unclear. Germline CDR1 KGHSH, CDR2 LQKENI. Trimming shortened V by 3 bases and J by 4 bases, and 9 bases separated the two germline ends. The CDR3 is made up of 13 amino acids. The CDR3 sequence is CASSPGTSYGYTF. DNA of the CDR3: TGTGCCAGCTCACCGGGCACTAGCTATGGCTACACCTTC.

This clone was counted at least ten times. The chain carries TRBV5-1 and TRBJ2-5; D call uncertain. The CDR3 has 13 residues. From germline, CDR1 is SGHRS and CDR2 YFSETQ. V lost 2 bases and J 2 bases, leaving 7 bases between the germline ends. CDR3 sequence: CASSLPPQETQYF. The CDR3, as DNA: TGCGCCAGCAGCTTACCCCCACAAGAGACCCAGTACTTC.

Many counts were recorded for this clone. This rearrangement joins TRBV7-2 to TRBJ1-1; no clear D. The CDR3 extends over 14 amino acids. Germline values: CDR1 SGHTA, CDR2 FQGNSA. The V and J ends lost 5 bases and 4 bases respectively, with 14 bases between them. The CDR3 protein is CASSPGGPGTEAFF. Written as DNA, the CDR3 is TGTGCCAGCAGCCCAGGAGGGCCGGGCACTGAAGCTTTCTTT.

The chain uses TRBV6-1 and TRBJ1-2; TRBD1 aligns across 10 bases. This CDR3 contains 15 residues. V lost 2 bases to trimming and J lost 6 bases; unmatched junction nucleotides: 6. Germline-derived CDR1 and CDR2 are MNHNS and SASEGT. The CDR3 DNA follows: TGTGCCAGCAGTGAAAGACAGGGGGCGCGGCATGGCTACACCTTC. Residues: CASSERQGARHGYTF.

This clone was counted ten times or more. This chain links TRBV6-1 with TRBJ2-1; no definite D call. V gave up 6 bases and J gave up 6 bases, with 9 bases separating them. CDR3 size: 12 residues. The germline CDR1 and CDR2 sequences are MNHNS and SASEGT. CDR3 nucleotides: TGTGCCAGCAGGCTGACCGCCAATGAGCAGTTCTTC. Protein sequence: CASRLTANEQFF.

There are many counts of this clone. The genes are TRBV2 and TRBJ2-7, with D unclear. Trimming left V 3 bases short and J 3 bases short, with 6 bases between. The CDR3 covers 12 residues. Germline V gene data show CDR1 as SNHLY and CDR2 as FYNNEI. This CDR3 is CASSEYNYEQYF. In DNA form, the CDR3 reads TGTGCCAGCAGTGAGTACAACTACGAGCAGTACTTC.

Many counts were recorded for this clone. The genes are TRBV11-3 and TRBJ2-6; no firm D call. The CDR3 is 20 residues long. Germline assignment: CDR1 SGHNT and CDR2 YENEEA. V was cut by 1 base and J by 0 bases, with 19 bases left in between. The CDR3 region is CASSLVFGGLRDSGANVLTF. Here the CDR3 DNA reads TGTGCCAGCAGCTTAGTGTTCGGCGGATTAAGGGACTCTGGGGCCAACGTCCTGACTTTC. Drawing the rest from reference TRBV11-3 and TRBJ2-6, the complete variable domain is EAGVVQSPRYKIIEKKQPVAFWCNPISGHNTLYWYLQNLGQGPELLIRYENEEAVDDSQLPKDRFSAERLKGVDSTLKIQPAELGDSAVYLCASSLVFGGLRDSGANVLTFGAGSRLTVL.

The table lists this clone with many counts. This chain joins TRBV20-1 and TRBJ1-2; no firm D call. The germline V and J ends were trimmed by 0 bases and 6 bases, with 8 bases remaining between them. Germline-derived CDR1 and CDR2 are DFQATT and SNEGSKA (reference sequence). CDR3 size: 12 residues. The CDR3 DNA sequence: TGCAGTGCTAGAGACCATCACGATGGCTACACCTTC. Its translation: CSARDHHDGYTF.

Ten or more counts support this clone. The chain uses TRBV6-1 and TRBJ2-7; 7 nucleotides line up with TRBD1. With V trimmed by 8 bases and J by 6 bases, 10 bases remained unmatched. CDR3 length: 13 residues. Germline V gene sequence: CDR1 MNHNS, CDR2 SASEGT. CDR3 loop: CASSGTVVSEQYF. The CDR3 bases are TGTGCCAGCTCGGGGACAGTAGTTAGCGAGCAGTACTTC.

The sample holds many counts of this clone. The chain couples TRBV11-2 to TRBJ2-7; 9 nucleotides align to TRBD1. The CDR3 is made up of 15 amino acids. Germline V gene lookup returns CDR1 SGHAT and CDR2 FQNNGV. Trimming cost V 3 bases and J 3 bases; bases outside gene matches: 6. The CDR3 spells CASSFGTGFFYEQYF. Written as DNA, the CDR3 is TGTGCCAGCAGCTTCGGGACAGGGTTTTTCTACGAGCAGTACTTC.

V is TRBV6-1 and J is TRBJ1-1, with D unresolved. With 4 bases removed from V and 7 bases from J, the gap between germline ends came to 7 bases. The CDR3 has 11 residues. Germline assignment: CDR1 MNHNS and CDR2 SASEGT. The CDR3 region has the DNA TGTGCCAGCAGTGTATCACGTGAAGCTTTCTTT. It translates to CASSVSREAFF.